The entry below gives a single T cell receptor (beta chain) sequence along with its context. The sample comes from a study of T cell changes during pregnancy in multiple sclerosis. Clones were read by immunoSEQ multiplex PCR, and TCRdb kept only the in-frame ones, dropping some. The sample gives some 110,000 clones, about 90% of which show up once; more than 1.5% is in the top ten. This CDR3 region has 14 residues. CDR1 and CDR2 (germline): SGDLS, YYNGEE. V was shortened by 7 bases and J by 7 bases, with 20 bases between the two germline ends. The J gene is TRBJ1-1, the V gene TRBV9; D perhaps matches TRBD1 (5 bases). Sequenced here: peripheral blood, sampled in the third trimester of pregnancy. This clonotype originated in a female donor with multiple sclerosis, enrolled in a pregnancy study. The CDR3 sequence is CASSRAGGVGEAFF. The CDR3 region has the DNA TGTGCCAGCTCGCGGGCGGGGGGAGTTGGTGAAGCTTTCTTT.